Each of the 23 T cell receptor beta chains below was sequenced from the same sample in a study of blood T cell repertoires in COVID-19. The data were produced by immunoSEQ multiplex PCR, yet TCRdb's version contains in-frame clones alone and is incomplete. The data show some 110,000 clones, 90% seen once. Specimen: peripheral blood. These receptors were obtained from a human donor with active COVID-19. The donor label of this sample is uncertain.

The rearrangement uses TRBV6-5 and TRBJ1-6; 7 bases map to TRBD1. Trimming cost V 10 bases and J 9 bases; bases outside gene matches: 15. CDR1 and CDR2 from the germline V gene are MNHEY and SVGAGI. This CDR3 comprises 15 residues. In nucleotides, the CDR3 is TGTGCCACCTTGGGAGGAGGCAGGGGGGTTTCACCCCTCCACTTT. This encodes CATLGGGRGVSPLHF.

The chain recombines TRBV4-1 with TRBJ1-6, with 7 bases lining up with TRBD1. The ends lost 2 bases at V and 6 bases at J; junction bases unmatched: 10. The CDR3 spans 17 residues. Looked up from germline, CDR1 is MGHRA and CDR2 is YSYEKL. The CDR3 here is CASSQTLPGQTNSPLHF. The DNA for the CDR3 is TGCGCCAGCAGCCAAACTCTTCCGGGACAGACTAATTCACCCCTCCACTTT.

The CDR3 loop reads CASSYKYTETQYF. In nucleotides, the CDR3 is TGTGCCAGCAGCTACAAGTACACAGAGACCCAGTACTTC. This chain uses TRBV7-2 with TRBJ2-5; D is undetermined. The germline V gene has CDR1 SGHTA and CDR2 FQGNSA. V was shortened by 4 bases and J by 4 bases, with 10 bases between the two germline ends. The CDR3 extends over 13 amino acids.

This chain joins TRBV2 and TRBJ1-3; 10 bases agree with TRBD1. This CDR3 comprises 15 residues. After removal of 6 bases from V and 4 bases from J, the junction contained 6 bases not matched to a gene. From germline, CDR1 is SNHLY and CDR2 FYNNEI. CDR3 nucleotides: TGTGCCAGCAGGACAGGGGGCGCGTGGGGAAACACCATATATTTT. Translated, it gives CASRTGGAWGNTIYF.

This clone was found once. The genes are TRBV5-1 and TRBJ1-4, with 7 bases aligning to TRBD1. Trimming cost V 3 bases and J 6 bases; bases outside gene matches: 8. Germline loops: CDR1 SGHRS, CDR2 YFSETQ. This CDR3 region has 15 residues. CDR3 coding DNA: TGCGCCAGCAGCTCACACAGGGGATACGATGAAAAACTGTTTTTT. Translating gives CASSSHRGYDEKLFF.

The chain joins TRBV30 to TRBJ2-2; the match to TRBD2 covers 11 bases. The CDR3 runs to 19 residues. Trimming took 3 bases from V and 6 from J; bases not matched to a gene: 18. Per the germline V gene, CDR1 is GTSNPN and CDR2 is SVGIG (reference sequence). For the CDR3, the DNA is TGTGCCTGGAGCGGACTAGCGGGTGACTACTCGAACAACCCCGGGGAGCTGTTTTTT. It encodes CAWSGLAGDYSNNPGELFF.

The chain combines TRBV27 with TRBJ2-3; 8 bases match TRBD2. CDR1 MNHEY and CDR2 SMNVEV come from the germline V gene (reference sequence). This CDR3 comprises 16 residues. V dropped 7 bases and J dropped 3; count of bases not matched to a gene: 12. The CDR3 DNA reads TGTGCCAGCACCGACCTCACGGGGGGGTCAACAGATACGCAGTATTTT. Translated: CASTDLTGGSTDTQYF.

The chain combines TRBV11-1 with TRBJ2-7; 7 nucleotides align to TRBD2. CDR3 length: 15 residues. The V gene end was trimmed by 6 bases and the J gene end by 3 bases; junction bases not matched to a gene: 11. Germline-derived CDR1 and CDR2 are SGHAT and FQDESV (reference sequence). The chain's CDR3 is CASRLRAGTRYEQYF. DNA of the CDR3: TGTGCCAGCAGGCTCCGAGCGGGGACCCGCTACGAGCAGTACTTC.

The V call is TRBV7-2, the J call TRBJ2-7; D may be TRBD2 (5 bases). Germline V gene lookup returns CDR1 SGHTA and CDR2 FQGNSA. V shed 3 bases and J shed 6 bases, with 15 bases lying between them. This CDR3 comprises 14 residues. CDR3 region: CASSFQRLGSEQYF. In DNA form, the CDR3 reads TGTGCCAGCAGCTTTCAGCGGTTGGGGAGCGAGCAGTACTTC.

This chain joins TRBV6-1 and TRBJ1-1, with D unresolved. V was clipped by 1 base and J by 8 bases, with 8 bases between them. The germline gives CDR1 MNHNS, CDR2 SASEGT. The CDR3 is 12 residues long. CDR3 nucleotide sequence: TGTGCCAGCAGTGAAGTTGGGAGAGAAGCTTTCTTT. Its translation is CASSEVGREAFF.

The J gene is TRBJ1-4, the V gene TRBV7-9; maybe TRBD1 (5 bases). The CDR3 extends over 14 amino acids. Per germline, CDR1 SEHNR and CDR2 FQNEAQ (reference sequence). Trimming removed 7 bases from V and 0 bases from J, with 9 bases in between. The CDR3 region has the DNA TGTGCCAGCACCCCGACAGCAACTAATGAAAAACTGTTTTTT. It codes for CASTPTATNEKLFF.

The chain links TRBV2 to TRBJ1-2; D perhaps matches TRBD1 (6 bases). Germline values: CDR1 SNHLY, CDR2 FYNNEI. With 1 base removed from V and 5 bases from J, the gap between germline ends came to 17 bases. The CDR3 is 16 amino acids. The CDR3 protein is CASSEVGGARVYGYTF. CDR3 nucleotides: TGTGCCAGCAGTGAAGTTGGGGGGGCGCGGGTTTATGGCTACACCTTC. Complete variable domain (other parts from reference TRBV2 and TRBJ1-2): EPEVTQTPSHQVTQMGQEVILRCVPISNHLYFYWYRQILGQKVEFLVSFYNNEISEKSEIFDDQFSVERPDGSNFTLKIRSTKLEDSAMYFCASSEVGGARVYGYTFGSGTRLTVV.

The rearrangement joins TRBV9 to TRBJ2-7; weak D call: TRBD1 (5 bases). V lost 0 bases and J 0 bases, leaving 10 bases between the germline ends. CDR3 size: 15 residues. Per germline, CDR1 SGDLS and CDR2 YYNGEE. In DNA, the CDR3 is TGTGCCAGCAGCGTAGGCACAGGCCGCTCCTACGAGCAGTACTTC. The encoded protein is CASSVGTGRSYEQYF.

J is TRBJ2-7 and V is TRBV6-2 or TRBV6-3; 7 nucleotides agree with TRBD1. V lost 5 bases and J lost 5; bases outside the gene matches: 12. The CDR3 consists of 15 residues. The germline gives CDR1 MNHEY, CDR2 SVGEGT. Here the CDR3 DNA reads TGTGCCAGCAGTCCGTCGGGACAGTTGTTCGACGAGCAGTACTTC. This translates into CASSPSGQLFDEQYF.

The genes are TRBV4-1 and TRBJ1-1, with D perhaps matching TRBD1 (6 bases). CDR1 is MGHRA and CDR2 is YSYEKL in the germline V gene. Trimming pared 5 bases from V and 1 base from J, leaving 11 bases between. The CDR3 totals 14 residues. Written as DNA, the CDR3 is TGCGCCAGCAGCGGGCAGGGGAAGAACACTGAAGCTTTCTTT. This gives the protein CASSGQGKNTEAFF.

The chain recombines TRBV7-9 with TRBJ2-7, with 7 bases lining up with TRBD1. From germline, CDR1 is SEHNR and CDR2 FQNEAQ (reference sequence). The CDR3 is made up of 15 amino acids. The trim removed 0 bases at V and 0 bases at J, leaving 2 bases unmatched. Here the CDR3 reads CASSLAGQISYEQYF. In nucleotides, the CDR3 is TGTGCCAGCAGCTTAGCGGGACAGATCTCCTACGAGCAGTACTTC.

The V and J genes are TRBV7-2 and TRBJ1-3; the D gene is possibly TRBD1 (5 bases). V lost 4 bases and J lost 9, with 10 bases in between. The CDR3 has 12 amino acids. Germline V lookup: CDR1 SGHTA, CDR2 FQGNSA. This CDR3 reads CASSSDRPTIYF. DNA for the CDR3: TGTGCCAGCAGCTCTGACAGACCCACCATATATTTT.

The chain uses TRBV4-1 and TRBJ1-5; unclear D gene. Trimming took 1 base from V and 4 from J, leaving 8 bases between them. Germline V gene lookup returns CDR1 MGHRA and CDR2 YSYEKL. The CDR3 has 14 amino acids. The DNA for the CDR3 is TGCGCCAGCAGCCAAGGCGTCGGTAATCAGCCCCAGCATTTT. Its protein is CASSQGVGNQPQHF.

The genes are TRBV7-8 and TRBJ1-5; D call uncertain. The CDR3 runs 14 residues. The germline CDR1 and CDR2 sequences are SGHVS and FQNEAQ. Between the trimmed V and J ends, which lost 0 bases and 4 bases, there was a span of 7 bases. CDR3 bases: TGTGCCAGCAGCTTAGCCAGCGGGAATCAGCCCCAGCATTTT. Translating it yields CASSLASGNQPQHF.

V is TRBV19 and J is TRBJ1-5; D may be TRBD1 (6 bases). This CDR3 contains 14 residues. The V gene lost 2 bases and the J gene lost 4 bases, with 9 bases spanning the gap. Germline CDR1 is LNHDA and CDR2 is SQIVND (reference sequence). CDR3 nucleotide sequence: TGTGCCAGTAGTATAAGGACAGCTAATCAGCCCCAGCATTTT. The encoded protein is CASSIRTANQPQHF. The full variable domain, its missing parts supplied by reference TRBV19 and TRBJ1-5, is DGGITQSPKYLFRKEGQNVTLSCEQNLNHDAMYWYRQDPGQGLRLIYYSQIVNDFQKGDIAEGYSVSREKKESFPLTVTSAQKNPTAFYLCASSIRTANQPQHFGDGTRLSIL.

J is TRBJ1-3 and V is TRBV7-2; no reliable D call. The V and J ends lost 4 bases and 0 bases respectively, with 16 bases between them. The CDR3 covers 17 residues. CDR1 is SGHTA and CDR2 is FQGNSA in the germline V gene. The chain's CDR3 is CASSSLSGGVSGNTIYF. CDR3 sequence (DNA): TGTGCCAGCAGCTCCCTAAGCGGCGGAGTCTCTGGAAACACCATATATTTT.

This clone was counted a single time. The genes are TRBV7-8 and TRBJ2-3; D is possibly TRBD1 (7 bases). This CDR3 contains 15 residues. Trimming removed 5 bases from V and 6 bases from J, with 18 bases in between. The germline CDR1 and CDR2 sequences are SGHVS and FQNEAQ. The CDR3, as DNA: TGTGCCAGCAGCCGGGGGAGGACAGGAAGTGATACGCAGTATTTT. Protein sequence: CASSRGRTGSDTQYF.

The chain links TRBV6-5 to TRBJ1-4, with D possibly matching TRBD1 (5 bases). The CDR3 covers 15 residues. Trimming took off 0 bases at V and 5 bases at J, with 10 bases between the two ends. CDR1 and CDR2 (germline): MNHEY, SVGAGI. The CDR3 loop is CASSYSQGFNEKLFF. In DNA form, the CDR3 reads TGTGCCAGCAGTTACTCCCAGGGCTTCAATGAAAAACTGTTTTTT.